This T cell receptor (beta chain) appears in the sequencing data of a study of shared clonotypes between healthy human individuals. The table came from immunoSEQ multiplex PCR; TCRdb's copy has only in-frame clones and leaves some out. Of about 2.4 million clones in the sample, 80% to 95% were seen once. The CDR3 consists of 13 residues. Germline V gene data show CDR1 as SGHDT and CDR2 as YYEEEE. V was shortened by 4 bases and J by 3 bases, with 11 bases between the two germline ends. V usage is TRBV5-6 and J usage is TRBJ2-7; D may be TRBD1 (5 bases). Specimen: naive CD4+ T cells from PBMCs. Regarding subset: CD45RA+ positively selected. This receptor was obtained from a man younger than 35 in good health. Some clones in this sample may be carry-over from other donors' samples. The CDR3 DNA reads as TGTGCCAGCAGCGCGGACACGTTCTACGAGCAGTACTTC. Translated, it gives CASSADTFYEQYF.